The 15 T cell receptor beta chains below were found in one sample sequenced in a study of T-cell reconstitution after alpha-beta-depleted transplantation in children listed by TCRdb under 2016. The protocol used for the library was PCR. The run used an Illumina HiSeq 2500. TCR library preparation used molecular barcoding, with unique molecular identifiers applied to normalize quantification of the TCRbeta repertoire. Using fastp trimming at Q25 and MiXCR clonotype assembly, TCRdb reanalyzed the public sequencing data and kept in-frame beta chains. Rows merge per CDR3 protein into single entries with the most common DNA and genes. Here the sample has 450,000 to 700,000 distinct CDR3 sequences; more than 20% occur a single time. Of the sample, under 45% is held by the ten largest clones. In the paper's terms, the treatment or condition label means: allogeneic hematopoietic cell transplantation with graft depleted of TCRalphabeta T cells and CD19 B cells.

Sequenced material: PBMCs, taken before TCRalphabeta/CD19-depleted stem cell transplant. The receptors derive from a boy under two years old with Wiskott-Aldrich syndrome, due to receive a stem cell transplant.

The J gene is TRBJ1-1, the V gene TRBV28; 7 positions agree with TRBD1. Unmatched junction bases numbered 8, after V lost 5 bases and J lost 2 bases. CDR3 size: 15 residues. The germline V gene has CDR1 MDHEN and CDR2 SYDVKM. CDR3: CASSPPGQDNTEAFF. CDR3 sequence (DNA): TGTGCCAGCAGTCCTCCAGGACAGGACAACACTGAAGCTTTCTTT.

The gene calls are TRBV20-1 and TRBJ1-6; 7 nucleotides match TRBD1. The trim removed 1 base at V and 5 bases at J, leaving 2 bases unmatched. Germline assignment: CDR1 DFQATT and CDR2 SNEGSKA (reference sequence). The CDR3 is made up of 14 amino acids. The CDR3 DNA is TGCAGTGCTAGAGTGGGACAGAATAATTCACCCCTCCACTTT. Its protein is CSARVGQNNSPLHF.

The rearrangement joins TRBV12-3 or TRBV12-4 to TRBJ2-4, with a tentative D call TRBD2 (5 bases). The CDR3 is made up of 15 amino acids. Trimming shortened V by 3 bases and J by 2 bases, and 11 bases separated the two germline ends. The CDR3 sequence: CASSFRTGTKNIQYF. The CDR3 DNA follows: TGTGCCAGCAGTTTTCGTACGGGAACCAAAAACATTCAGTACTTC.

The V call is TRBV20-1, the J call TRBJ1-6; no clear D gene. The germline V and J ends were trimmed by 0 bases and 8 bases, with 11 bases remaining between them. Germline CDR1 DFQATT, CDR2 SNEGSKA (reference sequence). The CDR3 is 14 amino acids. The CDR3 region is CSARDWPPDSPLHF. In nucleotides, the CDR3 is TGCAGTGCTAGAGATTGGCCGCCAGATTCACCCCTCCACTTT.

This clonotype was seen a handful of times. CDR3 nucleotide sequence: TGTGCCAGCTTCTCAGGGTCCCCCTACAATGAGCAGTTCTTC. Translating gives CASFSGSPYNEQFF. J is TRBJ2-1 and V is TRBV7-2; D perhaps matches TRBD1 (5 bases). The length of the CDR3 is 14 residues. V was pared by 8 bases and J by 2 bases, with 13 bases between. Germline values: CDR1 SGHTA, CDR2 FQGNSA.

The chain uses TRBV3-1 and TRBJ1-1; the D gene is possibly TRBD1 (5 bases). Trimming took 0 bases from V and 8 from J, leaving 10 bases between them. Germline-derived CDR1 and CDR2 are LGHDT and YNNKEL (reference sequence). The CDR3 runs 13 residues. CDR3 DNA: TGTGCCAGCAGCCAAGAATTCCAGGGAGAAGCTTTCTTT. Encoded protein: CASSQEFQGEAFF.

This clonotype turned up a few times. The chain joins TRBV10-3 to TRBJ1-2; D remains unclear. In germline, CDR1 is ENHRY, CDR2 SYGVKD. V was clipped by 4 bases and J by 4 bases, with 7 bases between them. This CDR3 has 12 amino acids. The CDR3 DNA is TGTGCCATCAGTGGTAGGGCCTATGGCTACACCTTC. Its translation: CAISGRAYGYTF.

At least ten counts were recorded for this clonotype. V and J are TRBV5-1 and TRBJ2-1; 8 bases are shared with TRBD2. Germline CDR1 is SGHRS and CDR2 is YFSETQ. The CDR3 length is 14 residues. J lost 6 bases, V lost 0 bases, and 2 bases had no gene match. The CDR3: CASSLGTSRNEQFF. CDR3 nucleotide sequence: TGCGCCAGCAGCTTGGGGACTAGCCGCAATGAGCAGTTCTTC.

V is TRBV20-1 and J is TRBJ1-2; D is ambiguous. Per the germline V gene, CDR1 is DFQATT and CDR2 is SNEGSKA (reference sequence). The CDR3 runs 12 residues. V was shortened by 4 bases and J by 7 bases, with 13 bases between the two germline ends. Here the CDR3 reads CSAIGREGGYTF. Here the CDR3 DNA reads TGCAGTGCTATAGGGAGGGAGGGTGGCTACACCTTC.

The chain links TRBV10-2 to TRBJ1-5; D is ambiguous. The germline CDR1 and CDR2 sequences are WSHSY and SAAADI. CDR3 length: 12 amino acids. V was pared by 10 bases and J by 1 base, with 8 bases between. CDR3: CATGASNQPQHF. The CDR3 region has the DNA TGCGCCACTGGAGCCAGCAATCAGCCCCAGCATTTT.

The chain couples TRBV5-1 to TRBJ2-7; D remains ambiguous. CDR1 is SGHRS, CDR2 YFSETQ, per germline. Trimming shortened V by 1 base and J by 2 bases, and 13 bases separated the two germline ends. The CDR3 has 15 residues. CDR3 nucleotides: TGCGCCAGCAGCTTGAGACCATCGAAGGCCTACGAGCAGTACTTC. Translating gives CASSLRPSKAYEQYF.

This clonotype was counted between two and nine times. V is TRBV21-1 and J is TRBJ2-7; the table's D gene call, TRBD1, was not cross checked with the DNA. TRBV21-1 is a pseudogene segment. The CDR3 has 15 amino acids. CDR3 region: CASSKKNTGLYEQYF. The CDR3 DNA is TGTGCCAGCAGCAAAAAGAATACAGGCCTTTACGAGCAGTACTTC.

The rearrangement uses TRBV5-1 and TRBJ2-5; 7 bases map to TRBD2. V shed 1 base, J shed 3 bases, and the junction held 9 bases outside the gene matches. There are 16 residues in the CDR3. Germline lookup yields CDR1 SGHRS and CDR2 YFSETQ. CDR3 loop: CASSLIPGTKKETQYF. The CDR3 DNA sequence: TGCGCCAGCAGCTTGATACCAGGGACTAAAAAAGAGACCCAGTACTTC.

This clonotype appeared a few times. V usage is TRBV20-1 and J usage is TRBJ2-5; D is perhaps TRBD2 (7 bases). Trimming took off 8 bases at V and 5 bases at J, with 18 bases between the two ends. CDR1 and CDR2 from the germline V gene are DFQATT and SNEGSKA (reference sequence). This CDR3 is 13 amino acids long. For the CDR3, the DNA is TGCAGTAGTATACGGGGGGCCGAGGAGACCCAGTACTTC. Residues: CSSIRGAEETQYF.

The rearrangement links TRBV5-1 to TRBJ1-5, with D unresolved. The CDR3 has 15 amino acids. Trimming took 0 bases from V and 3 from J, leaving 10 bases between them. Germline CDR1 and CDR2: SGHRS and YFSETQ. CDR3 coding DNA: TGCGCCAGCAGCTTGGCCGGGGTTCTCAATCAGCCCCAGCATTTT. Translation gives CASSLAGVLNQPQHF. The full variable domain, completed using reference TRBV5-1 and TRBJ1-5, is KAGVTQTPRYLIKTRGQQVTLSCSPISGHRSVSWYQQTPGQGLQFLFEYFSETQRNKGNFPGRFSGRQFSNSRSEMNVSTLELGDSALYLCASSLAGVLNQPQHFGDGTRLSIL.